This TCR beta chain came from a study of cytomegalovirus exposure and HLA in healthy donors. Study-level findings and limits: Association of 16,951 TCR beta sequences with HLA alleles was found at 0.05 false discovery rate in a later analysis. CMV serostatus was the sole immune exposure information available. An analysis that came later showed most CMV-associated TCR beta chains appearing HLA-restricted.

V was clipped by 6 bases and J by 8 bases; unmatched bases: 12. The germline V gene encodes CDR1 MNHEY and CDR2 SVGAGI. The CDR3 extends over 14 amino acids. This clone occurred a few times. What it recognizes is unknown. Healthy bone marrow donors made up the donor group. 60 Vbeta and 13 Jbeta primers were used in PCR. Assay: immunoSEQ multiplex PCR; the TCRdb copy retains only in-frame clones and omits some. The repertoire holds around 140,000 clones, 70% to 85% seen once, with around 10% in the top ten. This clonotype was obtained from a woman in her fifties or sixties in good health and CMV-seropositive. Sequencing was done on a sample of PBMCs. The chain couples TRBV6-5 to TRBJ1-1; 7 positions agree with TRBD1. The CDR3 nucleotides read TGTGCCAGCAGCACCGGCACAGGGGTCTCGGAAGCTTTCTTT. Its translation is CASSTGTGVSEAFF.